This section outlines one TCR beta chain sequence together with its context. Primed by a sample-barcoded 5' primer and a J-beta primer mix, a second PCR proceeded for about 7 to 12 cycles. TCRdb passed the 5' RACE reads through MiXCR, listing each CDR3 protein once. The sample holds about 380,000 distinct CDR3 sequences, roughly half seen once. These data belong to a study of blood T cells in healthy people across ages. Germline V gives CDR1 DFQATT, CDR2 SNEGSKA (reference sequence). The CDR3 runs 12 residues. The V gene is TRBV20-1, the J gene TRBJ2-5; 7 bases are shared with TRBD1. The J call may be in error: the DNA end matches TRBJ2-7 better. The sequence came from a man in his 60s in good health. Sequenced material: blood. The CDR3 DNA follows: TGCAGTGCGGGTGAGGGACAGCACGAGCAGTACTTC. Its protein is CSAGEGQHEQYF.